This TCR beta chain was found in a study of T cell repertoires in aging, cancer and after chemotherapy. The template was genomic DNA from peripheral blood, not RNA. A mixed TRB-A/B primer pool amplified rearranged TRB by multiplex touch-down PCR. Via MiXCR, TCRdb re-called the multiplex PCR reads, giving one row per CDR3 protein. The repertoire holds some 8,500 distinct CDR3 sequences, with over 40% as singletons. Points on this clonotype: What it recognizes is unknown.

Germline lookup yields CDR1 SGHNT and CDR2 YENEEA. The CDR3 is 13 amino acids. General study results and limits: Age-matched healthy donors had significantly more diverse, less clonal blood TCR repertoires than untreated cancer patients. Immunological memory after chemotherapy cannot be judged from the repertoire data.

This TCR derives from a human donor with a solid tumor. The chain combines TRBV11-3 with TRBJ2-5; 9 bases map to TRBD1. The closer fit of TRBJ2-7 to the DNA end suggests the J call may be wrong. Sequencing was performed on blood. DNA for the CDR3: TGTGCCAGCAGCTTAGGACAGGGGGACGAGCAGTACTTC. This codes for CASSLGQGDEQYF.